The sequence of this T cell receptor (beta chain) was determined in a study of blood T cell repertoires in COVID-19. Study background: Samples representing acute and convalescent COVID-19 were sourced from the United States, Italy and Spain.

Seattle cases were enrolled at active infection and followed longitudinally. Authors' methods: Reference gene primer amplification in the assay estimated nucleated cell counts. Clones were sequenced by immunoSEQ multiplex PCR, and TCRdb holds only the in-frame ones, with some missing. V and J calls and clone size are those listed in that table; D and trimming were worked out from the DNA. The repertoire holds over 90,000 clones, with about 74% as singletons. Germline loops: CDR1 LGHDT, CDR2 YNNKEL (reference sequence). With 5 bases clipped from V and 8 bases from J, the junction kept 3 bases outside the gene matches. CDR3 size: 12 residues.

The clonotype originates from a man in his 70s with COVID-19, enrolled during active disease. This chain uses TRBV3-1 (or the pseudogene TRBV3-2) with TRBJ1-2, with 9 bases that match TRBD1. The sequenced sample consisted of peripheral blood. The CDR3: CASSNTGGGYTF. In DNA form, the CDR3 reads TGTGCCAGCAGCAATACAGGGGGCGGCTACACCTTC.